One and the same sample provided the 21 T cell receptor beta chains below, sequenced in a study of breast tumors, draining lymph nodes, adjacent tissues. From the multiplex PCR reads, TCRdb called clonotypes with MiXCR, one entry per CDR3 protein. The repertoire holds approximately 230,000 distinct CDR3 sequences, with under 40% as singletons. Breast cancer patients provided tissue from their axillary draining lymph nodes. Sequenced input: axillary lymph node tissue. The receptor source for this set is a female donor with breast cancer. Some clones in this sample may be carry-over from other donors' samples.

This clonotype was recorded at least ten times. The V gene is TRBV11-1, the J gene TRBJ1-2; TRBD1 is a possible D gene (6 bases). Germline CDR1 reads SGHAT; CDR2 reads FQDESV (reference sequence). This CDR3 has 15 residues. V was trimmed by 5 bases and J by 4 bases, leaving 17 bases between them. The CDR3 reads CASSLPGGQGYGYTF. CDR3 bases: TGTGCCAGCAGCCTTCCGGGGGGCCAGGGCTATGGCTACACCTTC. Together with reference TRBV11-1 and TRBJ1-2, the CDR3 gives the full variable domain: EAEVAQSPRYKITEKSQAVAFWCDPISGHATLYWYRQILGQGPELLVQFQDESVVDDSQLPKDRFSAERLKGVDSTLKIQPAELGDSAMYLCASSLPGGQGYGYTFGSGTRLTVV.

This clonotype was detected many times. This rearrangement joins TRBV20-1 to TRBJ2-3, with D uncertain. Between the trimmed V and J ends, which lost 3 bases and 4 bases, there was a span of 8 bases. Germline V gives CDR1 DFQATT, CDR2 SNEGSKA (reference sequence). This CDR3 spans 12 amino acids. The CDR3 sequence: CSASLGSDTQYF. The CDR3 region has the DNA TGCAGTGCTAGTCTGGGCTCAGATACGCAGTATTTT.

Details on this clonotype: This sequence may be a read error, since a much larger clone differs from it by one base. The V call is TRBV29-1, the J call TRBJ2-2; D unclear. Germline V lookup: CDR1 SQVTM, CDR2 ANQGSEA. The CDR3 runs to 13 residues. V dropped 6 bases and J dropped 5 bases, with 13 bases sitting between them. The CDR3 is CSVPQDLTGELFF. The CDR3 DNA sequence: TGCAGCGTGCCTCAGGATTTGACCGGGGAGCTGTTTTTT.

This clonotype has ten or more counts. The V and J genes are TRBV5-6 and TRBJ2-6; D ambiguous. The V and J ends lost 4 bases and 0 bases respectively, with 8 bases between them. The CDR3 spans 15 residues. Germline V gives CDR1 SGHDT, CDR2 YYEEEE. The CDR3 is CASSGDFSGANVLTF. The DNA of the CDR3 is TGTGCCAGCAGCGGAGACTTCTCTGGGGCCAACGTCCTGACTTTC.

This clonotype has just a few counts. The junction shows a germline mismatch at one end, possibly a read error. The chain joins TRBV6-5 to TRBJ2-7, with a tentative D call TRBD2 (5 bases). The germline V gene has CDR1 MNHEY and CDR2 SVGAGI. The CDR3 runs to 15 residues. The DNA for the CDR3 is TGTGCCAGCAGTCACTCGATTGGACTTGGCTACGAGCAGTACTTC. Protein: CASSHSIGLGYEQYF.

The chain recombines TRBV20-1 with TRBJ2-5, with 10 bases lining up with TRBD2. With 2 bases clipped from V and 5 bases from J, the junction kept 8 bases outside the gene matches. There are 15 residues in the CDR3. The V gene's germline CDR1 is DFQATT and CDR2 SNEGSKA (reference sequence). CDR3 in DNA: TGCAGTGCTAGATTACCAGCGGGGGGGCTGGAGACCCAGTACTTC. Protein sequence: CSARLPAGGLETQYF.

The J gene is TRBJ2-1, the V gene TRBV24-1; D call uncertain. V was trimmed by 1 base and J by 1 base, leaving 10 bases between them. The CDR3 spans 16 residues. Germline V gene data show CDR1 as KGHDR and CDR2 as SFDVKD. The CDR3 reads CATSDFTFGSYNEQFF. CDR3 DNA: TGTGCCACCAGTGATTTCACTTTCGGGTCCTACAATGAGCAGTTCTTC.

The rearrangement links TRBV24-1 to TRBJ1-2; 8 bases align to TRBD1. There are 13 residues in the CDR3. Germline CDR1 KGHDR, CDR2 SFDVKD. The V segment lost 11 bases and the J segment 4 bases; nucleotides outside the gene matches: 8. The DNA of the CDR3 is TGTGCCAGTAGTTTCGACAGGGGCTATGGCTACACCTTC. Protein sequence: CASSFDRGYGYTF.

This clonotype has a count of ten or more. The gene calls are TRBV5-6 and TRBJ1-4; TRBD1 aligns across 8 bases. This CDR3 region has 17 residues. V lost 0 bases, J lost 4 bases, and 8 bases stayed unmatched. CDR1 and CDR2 from the germline V gene are SGHDT and YYEEEE. The CDR3 loop is CASSLGDRRFYNEKLFF. The CDR3 DNA follows: TGTGCCAGCAGCTTGGGGGACAGGAGGTTTTATAATGAAAAACTGTTTTTT.

As to this clonotype: The junction does not match germline at one end; this may be a read error. This sequence joins TRBV7-2 and TRBJ1-6, with a weak D call TRBD1 (6 bases). The CDR3 runs to 15 residues. Germline V CDR1 and CDR2: SGHTA, FQGNSA. The CDR3 here is CASSLAQGYSSPLHF. CDR3 nucleotides: TGTGCCAGCAGCTTAGCACAGGGATATAGTTCACCCCTCCACTTT.

In regard to this clonotype: Relative to the germline gene, one junction end is altered; a read error may explain this. The J gene is TRBJ2-7, the V gene TRBV7-9; 8 bases fit TRBD1. CDR3 length: 15 residues. Germline CDR1 and CDR2: SEHNR and FQNEAQ (reference sequence). CDR3 loop: CASSQTRTGNYEQHF. The CDR3 bases are TGTGCCAGTAGCCAGACGAGGACAGGGAACTACGAGCAGCACTTC. The entire variable domain, with the rest obtained from reference TRBV7-9 and TRBJ2-7, is as follows: DTGVSQNPRHKITKRGQNVTFRCDPISEHNRLYWYRQTLGQGPEFLTYFQNEAQLEKSRLLSDRFSAERPKGSFSTLEIQRTEQGDSAMYLCASSQTRTGNYEQHFGPGTRLTVT.

This clonotype was seen at least ten times. The chain links TRBV7-9 to TRBJ1-2; D is undetermined. V shed 4 bases and J shed 4 bases, with 16 bases lying between them. Germline CDR1 reads SEHNR; CDR2 reads FQNEAQ (reference sequence). CDR3 length: 15 amino acids. CDR3 coding DNA: TGTGCCAGCAGCTATTCGGACCCACATCTCTATGGCTACACCTTC. Encoded protein: CASSYSDPHLYGYTF.

The chain is built from TRBV2 and TRBJ2-6; D is ambiguous. V was cut by 4 bases and J by 4 bases, with 5 bases left in between. Germline CDR1 SNHLY, CDR2 FYNNEI. The CDR3 consists of 13 residues. The CDR3 spells CASSVQGANVLTF. The DNA of the CDR3 is TGTGCCAGCAGTGTCCAGGGGGCCAACGTCCTGACTTTC. Together with reference TRBV2 and TRBJ2-6, the CDR3 gives the full variable domain: EPEVTQTPSHQVTQMGQEVILRCVPISNHLYFYWYRQILGQKVEFLVSFYNNEISEKSEIFDDQFSVERPDGSNFTLKIRSTKLEDSAMYFCASSVQGANVLTFGAGSRLTVL.

This chain joins TRBV2 and TRBJ2-7; 9 nucleotides agree with TRBD1. V lost 2 bases, J lost 2 bases, and 7 bases stayed unmatched. The CDR3 is 16 amino acids. Per germline, CDR1 SNHLY and CDR2 FYNNEI. For the CDR3, the DNA is TGTGCCAGCAGTGAAACCGCGACAGGGGGAGCCTACGAGCAGTACTTC. Residues: CASSETATGGAYEQYF.

This clonotype was seen at least ten times. The V call is TRBV7-9, the J call TRBJ1-6; no reliable D call. The CDR3 is 14 amino acids. Germline V lookup: CDR1 SEHNR, CDR2 FQNEAQ (reference sequence). V was pared by 1 base and J by 5 bases, with 6 bases between. CDR3 residues: CASSLGRDNSPLHF. The DNA of the CDR3 is TGTGCCAGCAGCTTAGGGCGGGATAATTCACCCCTCCACTTT.

The rearrangement joins TRBV7-2 to TRBJ2-7; D is unclear. Trimming stripped 1 base from V and 3 bases from J, with 10 bases between. Germline V gene lookup returns CDR1 SGHTA and CDR2 FQGNSA. This CDR3 spans 14 amino acids. The CDR3 sequence is CASSLGGRLYEQYF. The DNA of the CDR3 is TGTGCCAGCAGCTTAGGAGGACGCCTCTACGAGCAGTACTTC.

For this clonotype: The junction does not match germline at one end; this may be a read error. V and J are TRBV14 and TRBJ2-1, with a weak D call TRBD1 (6 bases). Germline V lookup: CDR1 SGHDN, CDR2 FVKESK. The CDR3 contains 15 residues. As DNA, the CDR3 is TGTGCCAGCAGCCAAGGGGTGGGGGCTAGGTATGAGCCGTTCTTC. As protein: CASSQGVGARYEPFF.

V and J are TRBV11-2 and TRBJ1-5; D perhaps matches TRBD1 (5 bases). The CDR3 sequence is 14 residues long. Trimming pared 5 bases from V and 2 bases from J, leaving 10 bases between. CDR1 and CDR2 from the germline V gene are SGHAT and FQNNGV. The CDR3 here is CASSVIGGNQPQHF. The CDR3, as DNA: TGTGCCAGCAGCGTCATAGGGGGCAATCAGCCCCAGCATTTT.

This clonotype was found many times. The chain recombines TRBV30 with TRBJ1-3; D call uncertain. The CDR3 contains 13 residues. V lost 4 bases, J lost 6 bases, and 13 bases lay in between. Germline loops: CDR1 GTSNPN, CDR2 SVGIG (reference sequence). The CDR3 loop is CAWIGTEVNTIYF. In DNA, the CDR3 is TGTGCCTGGATTGGAACAGAAGTAAACACCATATATTTT. The full variable domain, in which reference TRBV30 and TRBJ1-3 provide the parts outside the CDR3, is SQTIHQWPATLVQPVGSPLSLECTVEGTSNPNLYWYRQAAGRGLQLLFYSVGIGQISSEVPQNLSASRPQDRQFILSSKKLLLSDSGFYLCAWIGTEVNTIYFGEGSWLTVV.

V gene TRBV7-2 combines with J gene TRBJ1-4, with 7 bases matching TRBD1. V trimming: 3 bases; J trimming: 7 bases; junction bases outside the gene matches: 5. Per germline, CDR1 SGHTA and CDR2 FQGNSA. The CDR3 spans 14 residues. CDR3 loop: CASSFTGVGEKLFF. CDR3 nucleotides: TGTGCCAGCAGCTTCACAGGGGTGGGTGAAAAACTGTTTTTT.

The chain is built from TRBV6-6 and TRBJ2-3; weak D call: TRBD2 (5 bases). There are 14 residues in the CDR3. The V end was cut by 5 bases, the J end by 4 bases, with 13 bases between. The germline V gene encodes CDR1 MNHNY and CDR2 SVGAGI (reference sequence). CDR3 in DNA: TGTGCCAGCAGTCACGAGGACTGGTCAGATACGCAGTATTTT. This codes for CASSHEDWSDTQYF.